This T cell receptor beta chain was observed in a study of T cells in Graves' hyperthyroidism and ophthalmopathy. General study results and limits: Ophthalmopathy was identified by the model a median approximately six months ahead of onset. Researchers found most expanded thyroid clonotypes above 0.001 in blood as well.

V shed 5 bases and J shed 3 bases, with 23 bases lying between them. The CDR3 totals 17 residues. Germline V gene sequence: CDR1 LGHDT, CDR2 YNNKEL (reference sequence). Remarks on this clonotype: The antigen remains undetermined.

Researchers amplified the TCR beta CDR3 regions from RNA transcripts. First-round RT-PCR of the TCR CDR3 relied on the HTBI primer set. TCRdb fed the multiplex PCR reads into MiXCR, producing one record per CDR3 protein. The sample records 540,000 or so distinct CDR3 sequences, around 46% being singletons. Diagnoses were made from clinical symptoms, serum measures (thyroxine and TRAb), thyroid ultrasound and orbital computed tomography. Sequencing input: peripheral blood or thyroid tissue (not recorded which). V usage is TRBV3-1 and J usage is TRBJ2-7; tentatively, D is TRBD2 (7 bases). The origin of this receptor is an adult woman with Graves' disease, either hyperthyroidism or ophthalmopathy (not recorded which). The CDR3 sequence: CASSSGGGQRGHYEQYF. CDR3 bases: TGTGCCAGCAGCTCTGGGGGGGGCCAGCGGGGACACTACGAGCAGTACTTC.